Following are 5 T cell receptor beta chains from one sample sequenced in a study of Tregs in tolerant kidney transplant recipients. TCRdb's copy holds only in-frame clones and misses some; the assay was immunoSEQ multiplex PCR. The clone table shows fewer than 55,000 clones, with the ten largest holding 0.83%. The sequencing here drew on CD4+ T cells from blood, taken before the transplant. These receptors originate from a human donor who received a combined kidney and bone marrow transplant.

Concerning this clone itself: The CDR3 extends 3 residues past the end of the read, so its final part is completed from the germline J gene. The chain has TRBV13 and TRBJ2-5; 8 bases line up with TRBD2. The V gene's germline CDR1 is PRHDT and CDR2 FYEKMQ (reference sequence). There are 14 residues in the CDR3. V was clipped by 7 bases and J by 3 bases; unmatched bases: 7. Incomplete CDR3 DNA: TGTGCCAGCAAGGTAGCGGGGCGTAAAGAGACC. Translating it yields CASKVAGRKET. The whole CDR3 is CASKVAGRKETQYF.

About this clone itself: The read gets to within 3 residues of the CDR3 end, and the germline J gene fills in the rest. V and J are TRBV7-2 and TRBJ2-3; a weak D match, TRBD1 (5 bases). The CDR3 runs to 14 residues. V lost 1 base, J lost 6 bases, and 11 bases lay in between. CDR1 is SGHTA and CDR2 is FQGNSA in the germline V gene. Incomplete CDR3 DNA: TGTGCCAGCAGCTTAGAGGGGTTATGGGATACG. Protein: CASSLEGLWDT. Given in full, the CDR3 is CASSLEGLWDTQYF.

For this clone: The sequenced fragment ends 3 residues before the CDR3 boundary, so the rest is inferred from the germline J gene. The chain recombines TRBV5-1 with TRBJ1-3; D is possibly TRBD1 (6 bases). This CDR3 spans 16 amino acids. Trimming cost V 1 base and J 8 bases, with 19 bases left between them. Germline V gene data show CDR1 as SGHRS and CDR2 as YFSETQ. The CDR3 DNA, read in part, is TGCGCCAGCAGCTTGTCGGGGACACAGATGGGGGACACC. It yields the protein CASSLSGTQMGDT. The whole CDR3 is CASSLSGTQMGDTIYF.

As concerns this clone: Read data end 3 residues before the CDR3 end; the end is taken from the germline J gene. The genes are TRBV30 and TRBJ1-1; D may be TRBD1 (6 bases). The germline V and J ends were trimmed by 0 bases and 6 bases, with 11 bases remaining between them. Germline assignment: CDR1 GTSNPN and CDR2 SVGIG (reference sequence). CDR3 length equals 13 residues. The CDR3 reads CAWSVGPGAEAFF. The DNA read from the CDR3 is TGTGCCTGGAGTGTTGGGCCAGGGGCTGAA.

Comment on this clone: The read is 3 residues too short to cover the CDR3 end, so that end is filled in from the germline J gene. V and J are TRBV2 and TRBJ2-5, with 9 bases lining up with TRBD1. CDR3 size: 14 residues. Germline V gene data show CDR1 as SNHLY and CDR2 as FYNNEI. Trimming took 6 bases from V and 3 from J; bases not matched to a gene: 5. The CDR3 bases that were read are TGTGCCAGCAGCCCCCGGGACAGGGAAGAGACC. Amino acids: CASSPRDREET. The entire CDR3 reads CASSPRDREETQYF.